This TCR beta chain was sequenced for a study of STAT3 mutations in large granular lymphocyte leukemia. This clone appeared a single time. Antigen specificity is unknown. Study-wide findings and caveats: A small but highly pathogenic clone may have been missed. After therapy, 6 of 18 patients switched clonotypes, all new clones STAT3 wild type. In T-cell large granular lymphocyte leukemia, about half of patients showed multiple immunodominant subclonotypes. Clonal expansion was inferred from samples taken at other timepoints.

Each sample's TCRbeta library yielded on average around 42,000 productive templates. The assay was immunoSEQ multiplex PCR, and TCRdb's table has in-frame clones only and misses some. Of around 13,000 clones in the sample, roughly 80% were seen once. With 3 bases removed from V and 4 bases from J, the gap between germline ends came to 13 bases. CDR1 is LNHDA, CDR2 SQIVND, per germline (reference sequence). The CDR3 loop spans 15 amino acids. The sample comprised peripheral blood mononuclear cells. This chain connects TRBV19 to TRBJ1-5; D gene unclear. The TCR sequence derives from a man in his 60s with T-cell large granular lymphocyte leukemia. Some clones in this sample may be carry-over from other donors' samples. In DNA form, the CDR3 reads TGTGCCAGTAGTATTGCAGCAAGATATAATCAGCCCCAGCATTTT. Its protein is CASSIAARYNQPQHF.